The rows below give T cell receptor beta chains drawn from one sample of a study of blood T cell repertoires in COVID-19. Assay used: immunoSEQ multiplex PCR; TCRdb lists only in-frame clones, some missing. The table shows about 57,000 clones, with about 85% occurring only once. Sequences were obtained from peripheral blood. The receptors here all came from a woman older than 75 with COVID-19, enrolled during active disease. Both conserved end residues are part of each CDR3. Fields, in order: clone size, V gene, D gene, J gene, CDR3 protein, CDR3 DNA. A D gene is named only where the DNA matches it firmly. A row's size may be missing; if present it is once, few, many or a size class.

few	TRBV11-2	TRBD1	TRBJ1-5	CASSQDRGGNQPQHF	TGTGCCAGCAGCCAAGACAGGGGAGGCAATCAGCCCCAGCATTTT
.	TRBV9	.	TRBJ1-1	CASSGGQSTEAFF	TGTGCCAGCAGCGGAGGACAGAGCACTGAAGCTTTCTTT
.	TRBV19	TRBD1	TRBJ2-1	CASSIPGQMYNEQFF	TGTGCCAGTAGTATTCCGGGACAGATGTACAATGAGCAGTTCTTC
.	TRBV2	.	TRBJ1-1	CASLREGNTEAFF	TGTGCCAGCCTCAGGGAAGGGAACACTGAAGCTTTCTTT
.	TRBV5-4	.	TRBJ1-2	CASRGSDSRGYTF	TGTGCCAGCAGAGGGTCGGACAGCAGAGGCTACACCTTC
.	TRBV7-2	TRBD1	TRBJ1-2	CASSLARGNYGYTF	TGTGCCAGCAGCTTAGCCAGGGGGAACTATGGCTACACCTTC
.	TRBV27	TRBD1	TRBJ2-7	CASSTTGLPYEQYF	TGTGCCAGCAGTACGACAGGGCTCCCATACGAGCAGTACTTC
few	TRBV4-2	.	TRBJ1-5	CASSQEIGQPQHF	TGTGCCAGCAGCCAAGAGATCGGTCAGCCCCAGCATTTT
.	TRBV27	.	TRBJ1-3	CASSLGKGHQGNTIYF	TGTGCCAGCAGTTTGGGTAAGGGGCATCAAGGAAACACCATATATTTT
.	TRBV11-2	.	TRBJ2-5	CASSFVQGQETQYF	TGTGCCAGCAGCTTCGTACAGGGCCAAGAGACCCAGTACTTC
.	TRBV6-5	.	TRBJ1-5	CASRLTGGSNQPQHF	TGTGCCAGCAGACTCACAGGAGGGAGCAATCAGCCCCAGCATTTT
.	TRBV7-2	.	TRBJ2-7	CASSLDYLYEQYF	TGTGCCAGCAGCTTAGACTACCTCTACGAGCAGTACTTC
.	TRBV11-3	.	TRBJ2-7	CASSLGPGEWYEQYF	TGTGCCAGCAGCTTAGGCCCAGGGGAGTGGTACGAGCAGTACTTC
.	TRBV5-4	.	TRBJ1-3	CASSLAGSGNTIYF	TGTGCCAGCAGCTTGGCAGGGTCCGGAAACACCATATATTTT
.	TRBV5-4	.	TRBJ1-5	CASSPGVGSNQPQHF	TGTGCCAGCAGCCCGGGAGTGGGAAGCAATCAGCCCCAGCATTTT
few	TRBV5-1	.	TRBJ1-1	CASSLSVGNTEAFF	TGCGCCAGCAGCTTGAGCGTGGGGAACACTGAAGCTTTCTTT
.	TRBV18	TRBD1	TRBJ2-1	CASSPKGPGQGKGEQFF	TGTGCCAGCTCACCTAAGGGTCCGGGACAGGGGAAGGGTGAGCAGTTCTTC
once	TRBV6-5	TRBD1	TRBJ2-7	CASTAGTGVYEQYF	TGTGCCAGCACCGCCGGGACAGGGGTTTACGAGCAGTACTTC
once	TRBV19	.	TRBJ1-6	CASSDGQRLSSPLHF	TGTGCCAGTAGTGACGGACAGCGACTTAGTTCACCCCTCCACTTT
.	TRBV27	TRBD1	TRBJ1-2	CASRGQGATGYTF	TGTGCCAGCAGGGGACAGGGGGCGACTGGCTACACCTTC
.	TRBV13	.	TRBJ2-7	CASSSQVAEDPYEQYF	TGTGCCAGCAGCTCCCAGGTAGCGGAGGACCCCTACGAGCAGTACTTC
.	TRBV7-2	TRBD2	TRBJ2-5	CASTQTSGVETQYF	TGTGCCAGCACCCAGACCAGCGGGGTAGAGACCCAGTACTTC